This is a list of T cell receptor beta chains from one sample in a study of healthy donors' naive CD4 and CD8 T cells. TCRdb analysed the reads with MiXCR anew, one entry per CDR3 protein. The data show around 200,000 distinct CDR3 sequences, nearly 75% seen once. The sequenced sample was naive CD4+ and CD8+ T cells sorted from blood, pooled from several donors. These receptors originate from a pool of human donors in good health; the sample pools cells from several healthy donors. CDR3s include the opening cysteine and the closing phenylalanine or tryptophan. D genes are given only for firm matches. Size is omitted from some rows. Given values are once, few, many or a class for expanded clones.

V	D	size	J	DNA	CDR3
TRBV30	-	-	TRBJ2-1	TGTGCCTGGAGTTCGACAGGTGGACGAGGCTCCTACAATGAGCAGTTCTTC	CAWSSTGGRGSYNEQFF
TRBV11-2	-	once	TRBJ2-1	TGTGCCAGCAGCTTAGCGGCCACAGGGTTTGGCAATGAGCAGTTCTTC	CASSLAATGFGNEQFF
TRBV27	-	-	TRBJ1-2	TGTGCCAGCAGTTTGGGGCGGGGGGCGAACTATGGCTACACCTTC	CASSLGRGANYGYTF
TRBV19	-	few	TRBJ2-1	TGTGCCAGTAGTTTAGGGGTAAAGGACAATGAGCAGTTCTTC	CASSLGVKDNEQFF
TRBV20-1	-	-	TRBJ2-1	TGCAGTGCTGGGGCCTGGAACAATGAGCAGTTCTTC	CSAGAWNNEQFF
TRBV19	-	-	TRBJ2-3	TGTGCCAGTAGTATAACAGGTAGCACAGATACGCAGTATTTT	CASSITGSTDTQYF
TRBV24-1	TRBD2	-	TRBJ2-1	TGTGCCACCAGTGACCCCCGGACTAGCGGGGCCTACAATGAGCAGTTCTTC	CATSDPRTSGAYNEQFF
TRBV10-3	TRBD2	-	TRBJ2-3	TGTGCCATCAGAACGACTAGCTCGGGAGATACGCAGTATTTT	CAIRTTSSGDTQYF
TRBV4-3	-	-	TRBJ1-1	TGCGCCAGCAGCCAAATTTTACAGGGAGGCACTGAAGCTTTCTTT	CASSQILQGGTEAFF
TRBV27	TRBD1	-	TRBJ1-2	TGTGCCAGCGGAAAAGGACAGGGGGCGATTGGTGGCTACACCTTC	CASGKGQGAIGGYTF
TRBV18	TRBD1	-	TRBJ1-1	TGTGCCAGCTCACAATCGACAGGGGTGTTCACTGAAGCTTTCTTT	CASSQSTGVFTEAFF
TRBV7-4	-	-	TRBJ1-2	TGTGCCAGCAGCCCCAGGGGCGTATGCACCTTC	CASSPRGVCTF
TRBV6-5	-	-	TRBJ2-5	TGTGCCAGCAGTGTGTTGGGGACCCAGTACTTC	CASSVLGTQYF
TRBV29-1	-	-	TRBJ1-1	TGCGGCGTGGCCGAGCTCGGTGAAGCTTTCTTT	CGVAELGEAFF
TRBV12-5	-	once	TRBJ1-2	TGTGCTAGTGGTTTGTCGGGGTTCGGCTATGGCTACACCTTC	CASGLSGFGYGYTF
TRBV6-5	TRBD1	-	TRBJ1-5	TGTGCCAGCAGAGCACTCCAGGGGGCCTATCAGCCCCAGCATTTT	CASRALQGAYQPQHF
TRBV29-1	TRBD2	-	TRBJ2-2	TGCAGCGTTAGGACTAGCAGCACCGGGGAGCTGTTTTTT	CSVRTSSTGELFF
TRBV5-4	-	-	TRBJ2-5	TGTGCCAGCAACCGAAAGGAGGAGGAGACCCAGTACTTC	CASNRKEEETQYF
TRBV12-3/TRBV12-4	-	few	TRBJ1-5	TGTGCCAGCAGTTTAGTCTACAATCAGCCCCAGCATTTT	CASSLVYNQPQHF
TRBV12-3/TRBV12-4	-	-	TRBJ1-2	TGTGCCAGCAGTTTGTGGTCGGTCCTGGACTATGGCTACACCTTC	CASSLWSVLDYGYTF
TRBV6-1	TRBD1	-	TRBJ1-1	TGTGCCAGCATGGTTGGGCAGGGGGTCTCCCGAGCTTTCTTT	CASMVGQGVSRAFF
TRBV24-1	TRBD2	-	TRBJ2-1	TGTGCCACCACAGACCCGGGACTAGCGGGAGTTCCGGCCCACAATGAGCAGTTCTTC	CATTDPGLAGVPAHNEQFF
TRBV29-1	-	-	TRBJ2-5	TGCAGCGTTGATGTGGGAGCCCATCACTTC	CSVDVGAHHF
TRBV21-1	-	-	TRBJ2-7	TGTGCCAGCAGGAGGGGGCGCAATAACGAGCAGTACTTC	CASRRGRNNEQYF
TRBV6-2/TRBV6-3	TRBD1	-	TRBJ1-6	TGTGCCAGCAGCCCGGGACAGACTAATTCACCCCTCCACTTT	CASSPGQTNSPLHF
TRBV5-6	-	-	TRBJ1-5	TGTGCCAGCAGCCTCTGGGGCAATCAGCCCCAGCATTTT	CASSLWGNQPQHF
TRBV19	-	few	TRBJ1-1	TGTGCCAGTAGTATCAGTCTAGGTACTGAAGCTTTCTTT	CASSISLGTEAFF
TRBV6-5	-	-	TRBJ2-1	TGTGCCAGCACCCCTCTGGGACAAGGCAATGAGCAGTTCTTC	CASTPLGQGNEQFF
TRBV11-2	TRBD1	-	TRBJ1-6	TGTGCCAGCAGCTCACGGACAGGGACCCTATCCCTCCACTTT	CASSSRTGTLSLHF
TRBV20-1	TRBD1	-	TRBJ1-5	TGCAGTGCTAACGGAGGGGGCAATAATCAGCCCCAGCATTTT	CSANGGGNNQPQHF
TRBV29-1	-	-	TRBJ1-3	TGCAGCGTTGAAGTTCCGGGGGCTGGAAACACCATATATTTT	CSVEVPGAGNTIYF
TRBV20-1	TRBD1	-	TRBJ2-7	TGCAGTGTACTGCGGGACAGGGCGCTGTACGAGCAGTACTTC	CSVLRDRALYEQYF
TRBV6-1	TRBD2	-	TRBJ2-1	TGTGCCTCCTTCCTACGTGCTAGCGGTTTATACAATGAGCAGTTCTTC	CASFLRASGLYNEQFF
TRBV11-2	TRBD1	-	TRBJ2-7	TGTGCCAGCAGCTTAACCGACAGGGCCTACGAGCAGTACTTC	CASSLTDRAYEQYF
TRBV20-1	-	-	TRBJ2-7	TGCAGTGCTAGAGAGTACTACGAGCAGTACTTC	CSAREYYEQYF
TRBV5-6	TRBD2	-	TRBJ2-1	TGTGCCAGCAGCTTATACGGACTAGGACCCTACAATGAGCAGTTCTTC	CASSLYGLGPYNEQFF
TRBV19	TRBD2	-	TRBJ2-1	TGTGCCAGTAGTGCTGGACTAGCGGGGCCGTTAGATGAGCAGTTCTTC	CASSAGLAGPLDEQFF
TRBV29-1	-	-	TRBJ1-1	TGCAGCGTTGTTTCCCAGTCCTTAAACACTGAAGCTTTCTTT	CSVVSQSLNTEAFF
TRBV25-1	-	-	TRBJ2-1	TGTGCCAGCAGTGATCCAGGTAGCCTAAACAATGAGCAGTTCTTC	CASSDPGSLNNEQFF
TRBV5-6	-	few	TRBJ2-7	TGTGCCAGCAGCGCCCCGGACAGCCCCTACGAGCAGTACTTC	CASSAPDSPYEQYF
TRBV29-1	-	few	TRBJ1-2	TGCAGCGTTGAAAGGGGCTATGGCTACACCTTC	CSVERGYGYTF